These 12 T cell receptor beta chains share one sample of origin, sequenced in a study of OX40 agonist ivuxolimab in advanced cancers. Sequencing used immunoSEQ multiplex PCR; TCRdb keeps in-frame clones, though not all of them. The data show just under 75,000 clones, around nine tenths seen once. This specimen consisted of CD4+ or CD8+ T cells sorted from blood, obtained in a trial of the OX40 agonist ivuxolimab. These receptors were collected from an adult with an advanced solid tumor such as melanoma, head and neck, liver or kidney cancer.

The chain couples TRBV28 to TRBJ1-6; D may be TRBD1 (6 bases). CDR3 length equals 15 residues. V was cut by 0 bases and J by 6 bases, with 9 bases left in between. Germline V CDR1 and CDR2: MDHEN, SYDVKM. In DNA, the CDR3 is TGTGCCAGCAGTTTATGGGACAGTACTAATTCACCCCTCCACTTT. It specifies CASSLWDSTNSPLHF.

In regard to this clone: An end of the junction differs from the germline gene, which may be a read error. The genes are TRBV27 and TRBJ2-5; 8 bases map to TRBD1. The germline V gene encodes CDR1 MNHEY and CDR2 SMNVEV (reference sequence). The CDR3 totals 16 residues. As DNA, the CDR3 is TGTGCCAGCAGGTTATCAACAGGGGGTAGTTCGAAGACCCAGTACTTC. It specifies CASRLSTGGSSKTQYF.

This clone occurred once. The chain uses TRBV27 and TRBJ2-2, with D unclear. Between the trimmed V and J ends, which lost 1 base and 5 bases, there was a span of 11 bases. Germline lookup yields CDR1 MNHEY and CDR2 SMNVEV (reference sequence). This CDR3 spans 15 amino acids. The CDR3 here is CASSLLVWGTGELFF. In DNA form, the CDR3 reads TGTGCCAGCAGTTTATTGGTGTGGGGAACCGGGGAGCTGTTTTTT.

The gene calls are TRBV14 and TRBJ2-7; 8 bases match TRBD1. Germline CDR1 reads SGHDN; CDR2 reads FVKESK. Trimming removed 1 base from V and 6 bases from J; junction bases left unmatched: 8. The CDR3 totals 15 residues. As DNA, the CDR3 is TGTGCCAGCAGCCAAGTGTACAGGGGGTCCCCCGAGCAGTACTTC. This translates into CASSQVYRGSPEQYF.

The chain couples TRBV18 to TRBJ2-1, with TRBD2 matching 12 bases. After removal of 3 bases from V and 6 bases from J, the junction contained 6 bases not matched to a gene. The CDR3 is made up of 16 amino acids. Germline lookup yields CDR1 KGHSH and CDR2 LQKENI. CDR3 amino acids: CASSPPSGRAPNEQFF. CDR3 in DNA: TGTGCCAGCTCACCCCCTAGCGGGAGGGCCCCCAATGAGCAGTTCTTC.

The chain recombines TRBV2 with TRBJ2-7, with 9 bases fitting TRBD2. This CDR3 has 15 residues. The V gene's germline CDR1 is SNHLY and CDR2 FYNNEI. V was pared by 6 bases and J by 5 bases, with 11 bases of the junction left unmatched. CDR3 coding DNA: TGTGCCAGCAGGGTGAGGGCTAGCGGGACCGACGAGCAGTACTTC. Protein product: CASRVRASGTDEQYF.

V usage is TRBV27 and J usage is TRBJ2-1; D is perhaps TRBD2 (5 bases). The V gene lost 6 bases and the J gene lost 0 bases, with 12 bases spanning the gap. Per the germline V gene, CDR1 is MNHEY and CDR2 is SMNVEV (reference sequence). The CDR3 runs 15 residues. This CDR3 is CASRGSGISYNEQFF. CDR3 DNA sequence: TGTGCCAGCAGGGGGAGCGGAATCTCCTACAATGAGCAGTTCTTC.

In its sample, this clone was seen once. The CDR3 protein is CAISESGGGTYTGELFF. DNA of the CDR3: TGTGCCATCAGTGAGTCGGGAGGGGGCACGTACACCGGGGAGCTGTTTTTT. The chain is built from TRBV10-3 and TRBJ2-2, with D perhaps being TRBD1 or TRBD2 (7 bases each). From germline, CDR1 is ENHRY and CDR2 SYGVKD. V shed 0 bases and J shed 3 bases, with 14 bases lying between them. This CDR3 has 17 residues.

The chain carries TRBV5-4 and TRBJ1-1; D gene unclear. The CDR3 runs to 13 residues. Germline V gene lookup returns CDR1 SGHNT and CDR2 YYREEE (reference sequence). The V and J ends lost 4 bases and 1 base respectively, with 8 bases between them. CDR3 bases: TGTGCCAGCAGCCGACAACAGAACACTGAAGCTTTCTTT. Protein: CASSRQQNTEAFF. Drawing the rest from reference TRBV5-4 and TRBJ1-1, the complete variable domain is ETGVTQSPTHLIKTRGQQVTLRCSSQSGHNTVSWYQQALGQGPQFIFQYYREEENGRGNFPPRFSGLQFPNYSSELNVNALELDDSALYLCASSRQQNTEAFFGQGTRLTVV.

The chain couples TRBV13 to TRBJ2-2, with 9 bases matching TRBD2. From germline, CDR1 is PRHDT and CDR2 FYEKMQ (reference sequence). V lost 7 bases to trimming and J lost 2 bases; unmatched junction nucleotides: 5. The CDR3 runs 15 residues. CDR3 DNA sequence: TGTGCCAGCACCACGACTAGCGGTAACACCGGGGAGCTGTTTTTT. Translating gives CASTTTSGNTGELFF.

This CDR3 is CASSELGIHEQYF. The CDR3 DNA sequence: TGTGCCAGCAGTGAACTCGGGATCCACGAGCAGTACTTC. The chain employs TRBV25-1 and TRBJ2-7; D is possibly TRBD2 (5 bases). Trimming cost V 2 bases and J 5 bases, with 10 bases left between them. Germline V CDR1 and CDR2: MGHDK, SYGVNS. CDR3 length: 13 amino acids.

This clone was seen more than once but under ten times. This chain connects TRBV6-5 to TRBJ1-2; D may be TRBD1 (5 bases). The CDR3 consists of 15 residues. CDR1 is MNHEY and CDR2 is SVGAGI in the germline V gene. V dropped 4 bases and J dropped 6 bases, with 18 bases sitting between them. CDR3 coding DNA: TGTGCCAGCAGTTCCCGCTTTGAGGGGTTTAATGGCTACACCTTC. Residues: CASSSRFEGFNGYTF.